A selection of T cell receptor beta chains follows, all from one sample in a study of response to subunit inactivated influenza vaccine. TCRdb ran MiXCR on the RT-PCR reads and lists one entry per CDR3 protein. The table shows hundreds of thousands of distinct CDR3 sequences, with 16% occurring only once. The material was CD4+ T cells sorted from PBMCs, obtained about 23 months after vaccination. The receptors originated from a man aged 50-75 years who received an inactivated influenza vaccine. CDR3s include the opening cysteine and the closing phenylalanine or tryptophan. D genes are given only for firm matches. Size is omitted from some rows. Given values are once, few, many or a class for expanded clones.

>.|TRBJ2-7|TRBV25-1|.
CASSASGQGSYEQYF
TGTGCCAGCAGTGCTTCAGGGCAGGGCTCCTACGAGCAGTACTTC
>.|TRBJ2-5|TRBV6-2/TRBV6-3|TRBD1
CASSYTGTGAKRPQYF
TGTGCCAGCAGTTACACCGGGACAGGGGCGAAGAGACCCCAGTACTTC
>few|TRBJ2-4|TRBV12-3/TRBV12-4|TRBD1
CASSRDRLAKNIQYF
TGTGCCAGCAGTAGGGACAGACTAGCCAAAAACATTCAGTACTTC
>.|TRBJ2-7|TRBV3-1|.
CASSQGGTDRYEQYF
TGTGCCAGCAGCCAAGGGGGGACCGACCGCTACGAGCAGTACTTC
>.|TRBJ2-6|TRBV5-1|.
CASSEGTSGANVLTF
TGCGCCAGCAGCGAAGGGACCTCTGGGGCCAACGTCCTGACTTTC
>few|TRBJ2-1|TRBV20-1|TRBD2
CSARDGAGVPHEQFF
TGCAGTGCTAGAGATGGTGCGGGAGTCCCTCATGAGCAGTTCTTC
>few|TRBJ2-5|TRBV9|TRBD2
CASSVGTSGEQETQYF
TGTGCCAGCAGCGTAGGGACTAGCGGGGAGCAAGAGACCCAGTACTTC
>.|TRBJ1-5|TRBV7-8|.
CASSLARLYRNQPQHF
TGTGCCAGCAGCTTAGCGCGCCTGTATAGAAATCAGCCCCAGCATTTT
>few|TRBJ2-3|TRBV3-1|.
CASSPRRAQDTQYF
TGTGCCAGCAGCCCCCGGAGGGCCCAAGATACGCAGTATTTT
>few|TRBJ1-5|TRBV12-3/TRBV12-4|.
CASSSVGMGSNQPQHF
TGTGCCAGCAGTTCGGTGGGGATGGGCAGCAATCAGCCCCAGCATTTT
>many|TRBJ2-5|TRBV3-1|.
CASSQETQYF
TGTGCCAGCAGCCAAGAGACCCAGTACTTC
>many|TRBJ1-4|TRBV5-1|TRBD1
CASSLGQPNEKLFF
TGCGCCAGCAGCCTGGGACAGCCTAATGAAAAACTGTTTTTT
>.|TRBJ2-7|TRBV15|.
CATSRGGQSSYEQYF
TGTGCCACCAGCAGAGGTGGACAGAGCTCCTACGAGCAGTACTTC
>.|TRBJ1-2|TRBV28|.
CATSDEAEGYTF
TGTGCCACTTCGGACGAGGCAGAAGGCTACACCTTC
>.|TRBJ2-1|TRBV20-1|.
CSARHKSGRNEQFF
TGCAGTGCTAGGCATAAATCGGGACGCAATGAGCAGTTCTTC
>few|TRBJ2-5|TRBV29-1|TRBD2
CSVRGSGGQETQYF
TGCAGCGTGAGGGGGAGCGGGGGCCAAGAGACCCAGTACTTC
>many|TRBJ2-3|TRBV5-1|TRBD1
CASSSGQASDTQYF
TGCGCCAGCAGTTCCGGACAGGCCTCAGATACGCAGTATTTT
>.|TRBJ1-2|TRBV6-2/TRBV6-3|.
CASSFTDRNYGYTF
TGTGCCAGCAGCTTCACGGATAGAAACTATGGCTACACCTTC